The rows below give T cell receptor beta chains drawn from one sample of a study of blood T cell repertoires in COVID-19. The data were produced by immunoSEQ multiplex PCR, yet TCRdb's version contains in-frame clones alone and is incomplete. This sample carries approximately 50,000 clones, around 80% of them seen once, and the ten largest clones take 25%. Specimen: peripheral blood. Receptor source: a man in his 70s with acute or convalescent COVID-19. CDR3s include the opening cysteine and the closing phenylalanine or tryptophan. A D gene is named only where the DNA matches it firmly. The size entry is marked missing in some rows and otherwise reads once, few, many or a size class.

J	size	D	V	CDR3	DNA
TRBJ1-5	NA	NA	TRBV5-5	CASSPAADSNQPQHF	TGTGCCAGCAGCCCGGCGGCGGATAGCAATCAGCCCCAGCATTTT
TRBJ1-1	NA	NA	TRBV7-9	CASSLVRGSSEAFF	TGTGCCAGCAGCTTAGTCAGGGGTTCGTCTGAAGCTTTCTTT
TRBJ2-1	NA	TRBD2	TRBV7-3	CASSLRLAGLDNEQFF	TGTGCCAGCAGCTTAAGACTAGCGGGACTCGACAATGAGCAGTTCTTC
TRBJ2-3	few	TRBD2	TRBV11-3	CASSSGLAGSPSTDTQYF	TGTGCCAGCAGCTCAGGACTAGCGGGGAGCCCTAGCACAGATACGCAGTATTTT
TRBJ1-5	NA	NA	TRBV18	CASSPAGNQPQHF	TGTGCCAGCTCACCGGCCGGCAATCAGCCCCAGCATTTT
TRBJ2-1	NA	TRBD2	TRBV5-5	CASSGLAGSNNNEQFF	TGTGCCAGCAGCGGACTAGCGGGATCGAATAACAATGAGCAGTTCTTC
TRBJ2-3	NA	TRBD1	TRBV19	CASTRTGDTDTQYF	TGTGCCAGTACACGAACAGGGGACACAGATACGCAGTATTTT
TRBJ2-7	few	NA	TRBV10-2	CASSDSSGSSYEQYF	TGCGCCAGCAGTGATTCGTCCGGGAGCTCCTACGAGCAGTACTTC
TRBJ2-7	once	TRBD1	TRBV6-5	CASSWDRGSYEQYF	TGTGCCAGCAGTTGGGACAGGGGCTCCTACGAGCAGTACTTC
TRBJ1-6	NA	NA	TRBV30	CAWSVRGKVSPLHF	TGTGCCTGGAGTGTACGGGGGAAAGTCTCACCCCTCCACTTT
TRBJ2-7	NA	TRBD2	TRBV5-1	CASSLAGGDYEQYF	TGCGCCAGCAGCTTAGCGGGGGGCGACTACGAGCAGTACTTC
TRBJ1-3	once	TRBD1	TRBV10-3	CAISGIGTGSGNTIYF	TGTGCCATCAGTGGTATCGGGACAGGCTCTGGAAACACCATATATTTT
TRBJ2-1	NA	TRBD2	TRBV4-1	CASSPTSGGANEQFF	TGCGCCAGCAGCCCGACTAGCGGGGGGGCCAATGAGCAGTTCTTC
TRBJ2-1	NA	TRBD1	TRBV7-9	CASSHRDRGRYEQFF	TGTGCCAGCAGCCACCGGGACAGGGGGCGGTATGAGCAGTTCTTC
TRBJ2-2	NA	TRBD2	TRBV5-1	CASSLLAGGPPGELFF	TGCGCCAGCAGCTTGTTAGCGGGAGGGCCTCCCGGGGAGCTGTTTTTT
TRBJ2-3	NA	TRBD2	TRBV9	CASSATGWERGRTDTQYF	TGTGCCAGCAGCGCGACCGGATGGGAGCGGGGGCGCACAGATACGCAGTATTTT
TRBJ2-3	NA	TRBD1	TRBV6-1	CASRTGQGGTDTQYF	TGTGCCAGCAGAACCGGACAGGGGGGCACAGATACGCAGTATTTT
TRBJ1-6	NA	NA	TRBV2	CASKTEVEPLHF	TGTGCCAGCAAAACAGAAGTAGAACCCCTCCACTTT
TRBJ2-5	NA	NA	TRBV28	CASSPPSGQETQYF	TGTGCCAGCAGTCCCCCTTCCGGCCAAGAGACCCAGTACTTC
TRBJ1-2	once	NA	TRBV5-4	CASSVPRGGYTF	TGTGCCAGCAGCGTCCCCCGAGGAGGCTACACCTTC
TRBJ2-5	NA	TRBD2	TRBV7-2	CASSRPVAGGAETQYF	TGTGCCAGCAGCAGACCGGTGGCGGGAGGGGCAGAGACCCAGTACTTC
TRBJ2-7	NA	TRBD2	TRBV7-2	CASSLVPASGRVYEQYF	TGTGCCAGCAGCTTAGTCCCTGCTAGCGGGAGGGTCTACGAGCAGTACTTC
TRBJ2-6	NA	NA	TRBV11-2	CASLPQATETGGANVLTF	TGTGCCAGCCTTCCCCAGGCGACAGAAACAGGTGGGGCCAACGTCCTGACTTTC
TRBJ2-1	NA	NA	TRBV20-1	CSASLGGNEQFF	TGCAGTGCTAGTCTTGGGGGGAATGAGCAGTTCTTC
TRBJ1-2	NA	TRBD1	TRBV19	CASSPTTGKRGYTF	TGTGCCAGTAGTCCAACGACAGGGAAAAGAGGCTACACCTTC
TRBJ1-5	NA	NA	TRBV29-1	CSVSAGSNQPQHF	TGCAGCGTCTCAGCAGGTAGCAATCAGCCCCAGCATTTT
TRBJ1-6	NA	NA	TRBV7-9	CASSPTSDGAPLHF	TGTGCCAGCAGCCCGACCTCGGACGGGGCACCCCTCCACTTT
TRBJ1-2	NA	TRBD1	TRBV12-5	CASGREAGQLYGYTF	TGTGCTAGTGGCCGCGAGGCGGGACAGCTCTATGGCTACACCTTC
TRBJ1-1	few	NA	TRBV6-5	CASRNQGEAFF	TGTGCCAGCAGAAACCAGGGTGAAGCTTTCTTT
TRBJ2-2	NA	NA	TRBV7-9	CASSPGYGNTGELFF	TGTGCCAGCAGCCCCGGTTACGGGAACACCGGGGAGCTGTTTTTT
TRBJ1-5	NA	TRBD1	TRBV20-1	CSASWDRGNQPQHF	TGCAGTGCTAGTTGGGACAGGGGTAATCAGCCCCAGCATTTT
TRBJ1-3	NA	TRBD1	TRBV7-2	CASSLVGTDSGNTIYF	TGTGCCAGCAGCTTAGTCGGGACAGACTCTGGAAACACCATATATTTT
TRBJ2-7	few	NA	TRBV14	CASSPQGYEQYF	TGTGCCAGCAGCCCTCAGGGGTACGAGCAGTACTTC
TRBJ1-6	NA	NA	TRBV30	CAWTGNNSPLHF	TGTGCCTGGACAGGGAATAATTCACCCCTCCACTTT
TRBJ2-7	NA	TRBD1	TRBV7-8	CASSFSTGRGEQYF	TGTGCCAGCAGCTTTTCGACAGGGAGAGGCGAGCAGTACTTC
TRBJ2-1	few	TRBD2	TRBV4-2	CASSGTSSANEQFF	TGTGCCAGCAGCGGGACTAGCAGCGCCAATGAGCAGTTCTTC
TRBJ2-3	NA	NA	TRBV7-9	CASSYRASTDTQYF	TGTGCCAGCAGCTACAGGGCTAGCACAGATACGCAGTATTTT
TRBJ2-2	NA	TRBD2	TRBV5-1	CASSSRGGRPSGELFF	TGCGCCAGCAGCTCCCGGGGAGGGCGTCCCTCCGGGGAGCTGTTTTTT
TRBJ1-5	NA	NA	TRBV2	CASGKGGGQPQHF	TGTGCCAGCGGGAAGGGCGGGGGTCAGCCCCAGCATTTT
TRBJ2-1	NA	NA	TRBV7-8	CASSLTGGTYNEQFF	TGTGCCAGCAGCTTAACTGGCGGGACTTACAATGAGCAGTTCTTC
TRBJ1-6	NA	TRBD1	TRBV7-9	CASSLPTGLDSPLHF	TGTGCCAGCAGCCTACCGACAGGGTTAGATTCACCCCTCCACTTT
TRBJ2-7	NA	NA	TRBV5-8	CASRTTGGEREQYF	TGTGCCAGCAGGACGACAGGTGGGGAACGCGAGCAGTACTTC
TRBJ1-3	few	NA	TRBV15	CATSRSRAFGGNTIYF	TGTGCCACCAGCAGGAGCAGGGCTTTTGGTGGAAACACCATATATTTT
TRBJ1-6	NA	NA	TRBV3-1/TRBV3-2	CASSQGSGSPLHF	TGTGCCAGCAGCCAGGGGAGTGGTTCACCCCTCCACTTT
TRBJ2-3	NA	NA	TRBV30	CAWSVRGRVTDTQYF	TGTGCCTGGAGTGTACGTGGCAGGGTCACAGATACGCAGTATTTT
TRBJ1-5	once	NA	TRBV5-6	CASSLGGQVSGEPQHF	TGTGCCAGCAGCTTGGGGGGTCAGGTGAGCGGGGAGCCCCAGCATTTT
TRBJ1-1	NA	TRBD1	TRBV19	CASSPRDSNLNTEAFF	TGTGCCAGTAGTCCGCGGGACAGTAATTTGAACACTGAAGCTTTCTTT
TRBJ1-1	NA	NA	TRBV9	CASSVASDRTDEAFF	TGTGCCAGCAGCGTAGCCTCCGACAGGACCGACGAAGCTTTCTTT
TRBJ2-1	NA	TRBD2	TRBV6-5	CASRPLAGQYNEQFF	TGTGCCAGCAGGCCACTAGCGGGGCAGTACAATGAGCAGTTCTTC
TRBJ2-4	NA	NA	TRBV7-9	CASSTGHIQYF	TGTGCCAGCAGCACCGGACATATTCAGTACTTC
TRBJ2-6	NA	TRBD2	TRBV4-2	CASSQSIAGGPAGANVLTF	TGTGCCAGCAGCCAATCGATAGCGGGGGGGCCGGCTGGGGCCAACGTCCTGACTTTC
TRBJ1-2	once	NA	TRBV18	CASSADSGGYTF	TGTGCCAGCTCAGCCGACAGTGGTGGCTACACCTTC
TRBJ1-4	NA	TRBD1	TRBV5-1	CASSAQGAVGEKLFF	TGCGCCAGCAGCGCCCAGGGGGCTGTAGGTGAAAAACTGTTTTTT
TRBJ2-7	NA	NA	TRBV11-3	CASSVTGYEQYF	TGTGCCAGCAGCGTCACGGGCTACGAGCAGTACTTC
TRBJ2-7	NA	NA	TRBV30	CAWGLAPDSYEQYF	TGTGCCTGGGGCCTAGCGCCTGACTCCTACGAGCAGTACTTC
TRBJ2-3	NA	TRBD2	TRBV5-1	CASSGGLAGFTDTQYF	TGCGCCAGCAGCGGGGGACTAGCGGGGTTCACAGATACGCAGTATTTT
TRBJ2-7	NA	NA	TRBV28	CASSLPLTPGYEQYF	TGTGCCAGCAGTCTACCATTGACACCTGGATACGAGCAGTACTTC
TRBJ1-4	NA	NA	TRBV5-1	CASSLFGEHEKLFF	TGCGCCAGCAGTTTGTTCGGGGAGCATGAAAAACTGTTTTTT
TRBJ1-1	NA	TRBD1	TRBV6-5	CASNQAGQGTTEAFF	TGTGCCAGCAACCAAGCGGGACAGGGGACCACTGAAGCTTTCTTT
TRBJ2-3	NA	TRBD2	TRBV27	CASSPRAGALGTQYF	TGTGCCAGCAGTCCCCGAGCGGGAGCGCTGGGTACGCAGTATTTT